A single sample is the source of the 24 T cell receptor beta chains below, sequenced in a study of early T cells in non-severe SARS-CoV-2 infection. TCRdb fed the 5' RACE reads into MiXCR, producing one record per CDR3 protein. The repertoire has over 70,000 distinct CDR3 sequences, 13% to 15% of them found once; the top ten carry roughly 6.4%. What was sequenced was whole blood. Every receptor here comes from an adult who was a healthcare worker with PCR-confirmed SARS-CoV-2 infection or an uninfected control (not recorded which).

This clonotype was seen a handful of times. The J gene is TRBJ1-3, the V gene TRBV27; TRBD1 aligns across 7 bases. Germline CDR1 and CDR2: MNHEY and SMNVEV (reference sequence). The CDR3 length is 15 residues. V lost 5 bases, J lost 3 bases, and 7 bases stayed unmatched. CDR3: CASSPYDRVGNTIYF. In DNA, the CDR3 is TGTGCCAGCAGTCCGTACGACAGGGTTGGAAACACCATATATTTT.

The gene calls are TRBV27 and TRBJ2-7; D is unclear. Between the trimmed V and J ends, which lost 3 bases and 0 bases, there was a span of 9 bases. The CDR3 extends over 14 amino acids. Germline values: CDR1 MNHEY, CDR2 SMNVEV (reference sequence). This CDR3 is CASSFQGSSYEQYF. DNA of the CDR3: TGTGCCAGCAGTTTCCAAGGAAGCTCCTACGAGCAGTACTTC.

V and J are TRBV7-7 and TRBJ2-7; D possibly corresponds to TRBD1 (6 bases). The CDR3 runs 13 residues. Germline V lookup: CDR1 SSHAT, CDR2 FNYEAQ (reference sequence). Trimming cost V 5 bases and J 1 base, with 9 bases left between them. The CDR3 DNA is TGTGCCAGCAGCCAAGGACAGTCCTACGAGCAGTACTTC. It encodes CASSQGQSYEQYF.

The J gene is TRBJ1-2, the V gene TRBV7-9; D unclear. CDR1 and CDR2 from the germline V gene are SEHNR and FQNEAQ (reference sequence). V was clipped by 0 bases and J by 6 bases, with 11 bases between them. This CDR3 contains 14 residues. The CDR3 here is CASSLASEGNGYTF. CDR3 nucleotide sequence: TGTGCCAGCAGCTTAGCCTCGGAGGGAAATGGCTACACCTTC.

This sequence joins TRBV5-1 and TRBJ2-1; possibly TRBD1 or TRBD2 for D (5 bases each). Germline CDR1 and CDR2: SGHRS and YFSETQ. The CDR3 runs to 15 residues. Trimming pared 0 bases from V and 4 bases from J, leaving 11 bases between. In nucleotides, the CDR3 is TGCGCCAGCAGCTTGGCCGGGACGGATTACAATGAGCAGTTCTTC. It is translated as CASSLAGTDYNEQFF.

CDR3 sequence: CSAAPAGRGSSRPLYEQYF. The DNA for the CDR3 is TGCAGTGCAGCTCCCGCCGGACGGGGCTCTAGCCGCCCCCTCTACGAGCAGTACTTC. The chain links TRBV20-1 to TRBJ2-7; D is tentatively TRBD1 or TRBD2 (5 bases each). Deletions cut 6 bases from V and 3 bases from J, with 33 bases between. The CDR3 totals 19 residues. Germline V gene sequence: CDR1 DFQATT, CDR2 SNEGSKA (reference sequence).

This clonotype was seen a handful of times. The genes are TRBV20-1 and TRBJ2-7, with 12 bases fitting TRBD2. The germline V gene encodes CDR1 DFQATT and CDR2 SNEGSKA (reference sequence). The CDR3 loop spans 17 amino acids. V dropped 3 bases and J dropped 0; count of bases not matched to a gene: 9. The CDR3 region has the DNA TGCAGTGCTAGTGCCGGACTAGCGGGAAGGAGCTCCTACGAGCAGTACTTC. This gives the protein CSASAGLAGRSSYEQYF.

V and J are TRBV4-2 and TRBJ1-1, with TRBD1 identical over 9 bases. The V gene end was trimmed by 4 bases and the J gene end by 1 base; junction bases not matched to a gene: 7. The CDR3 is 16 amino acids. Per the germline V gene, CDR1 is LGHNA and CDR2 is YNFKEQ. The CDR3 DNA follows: TGTGCCAGCAGCCCGGACCGACAGGGGGGGAACACTGAAGCTTTCTTT. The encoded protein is CASSPDRQGGNTEAFF.

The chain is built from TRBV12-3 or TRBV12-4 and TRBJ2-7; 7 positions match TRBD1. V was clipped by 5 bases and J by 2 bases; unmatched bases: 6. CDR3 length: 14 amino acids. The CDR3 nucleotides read TGTGCCAGCAGTCCTAGACAGGGAGCCTACGAGCAGTACTTC. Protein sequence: CASSPRQGAYEQYF.

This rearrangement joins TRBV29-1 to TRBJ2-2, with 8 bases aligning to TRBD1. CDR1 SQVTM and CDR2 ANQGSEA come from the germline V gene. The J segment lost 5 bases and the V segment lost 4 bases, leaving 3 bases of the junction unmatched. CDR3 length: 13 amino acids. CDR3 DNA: TGCAGCGTTGGTACAGGGGGGACCGGGGAGCTGTTTTTT. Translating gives CSVGTGGTGELFF.

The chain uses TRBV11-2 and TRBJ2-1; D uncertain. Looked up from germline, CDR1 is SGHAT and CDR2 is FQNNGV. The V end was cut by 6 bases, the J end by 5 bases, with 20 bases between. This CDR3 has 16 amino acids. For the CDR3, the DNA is TGTGCCAGCAGACCCGACTGGGCGGAGAAGAACAATGAGCAGTTCTTC. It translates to CASRPDWAEKNNEQFF.

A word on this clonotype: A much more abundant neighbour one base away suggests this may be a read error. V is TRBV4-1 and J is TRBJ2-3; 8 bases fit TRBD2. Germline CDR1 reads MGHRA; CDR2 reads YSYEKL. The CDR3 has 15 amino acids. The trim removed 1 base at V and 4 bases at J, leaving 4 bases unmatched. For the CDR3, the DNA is TGCGCCAGCAGCCAAGGAAGCGGGAGCTCAGATACGCAGTATTTT. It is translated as CASSQGSGSSDTQYF.

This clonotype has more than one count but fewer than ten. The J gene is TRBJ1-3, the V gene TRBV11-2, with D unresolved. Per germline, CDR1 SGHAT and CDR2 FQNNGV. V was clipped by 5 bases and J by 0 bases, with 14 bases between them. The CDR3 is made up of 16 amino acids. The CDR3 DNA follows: TGTGCCAGCAGCCCTCAAGGCCTCAGCTCTGGAAACACCATATATTTT. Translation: CASSPQGLSSGNTIYF. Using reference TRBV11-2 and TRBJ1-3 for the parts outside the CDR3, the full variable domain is EAGVAQSPRYKIIEKRQSVAFWCNPISGHATLYWYQQILGQGPKLLIQFQNNGVVDDSQLPKDRFSAERLKGVDSTLKIQPAKLEDSAVYLCASSPQGLSSGNTIYFGEGSWLTVV.

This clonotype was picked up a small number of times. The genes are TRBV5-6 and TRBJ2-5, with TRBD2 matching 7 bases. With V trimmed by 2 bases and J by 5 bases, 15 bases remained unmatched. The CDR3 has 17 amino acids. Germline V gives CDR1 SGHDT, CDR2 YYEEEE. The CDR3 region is CASSLLMEGGVRETQYF. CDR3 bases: TGTGCCAGCAGCTTATTAATGGAGGGAGGGGTTAGGGAGACCCAGTACTTC. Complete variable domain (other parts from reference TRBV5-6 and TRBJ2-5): DAGVTQSPTHLIKTRGQQVTLRCSPKSGHDTVSWYQQALGQGPQFIFQYYEEEERQRGNFPDRFSGHQFPNYSSELNVNALLLGDSALYLCASSLLMEGGVRETQYFGPGTRLLVL.

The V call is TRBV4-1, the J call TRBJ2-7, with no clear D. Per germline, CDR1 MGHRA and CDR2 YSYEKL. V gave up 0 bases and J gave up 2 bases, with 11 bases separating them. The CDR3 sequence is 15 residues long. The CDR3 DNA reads TGCGCCAGCAGCCAAGATCGAGTCGGAGCCTACGAGCAGTACTTC. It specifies CASSQDRVGAYEQYF.

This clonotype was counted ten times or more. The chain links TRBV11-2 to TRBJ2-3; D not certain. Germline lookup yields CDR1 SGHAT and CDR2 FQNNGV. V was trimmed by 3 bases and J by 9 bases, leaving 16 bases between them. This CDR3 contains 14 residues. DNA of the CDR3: TGTGCCAGCAGCTTTCCCGCGGCCCGCGCGACGCAGTATTTT. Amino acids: CASSFPAARATQYF.

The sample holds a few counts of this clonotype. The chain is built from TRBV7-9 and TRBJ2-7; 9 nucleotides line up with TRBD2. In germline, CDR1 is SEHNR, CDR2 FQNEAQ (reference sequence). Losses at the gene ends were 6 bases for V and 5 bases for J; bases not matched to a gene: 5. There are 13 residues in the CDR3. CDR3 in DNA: TGTGCCAGCAGGCGGGGGGGTTTCGACGAGCAGTACTTC. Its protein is CASRRGGFDEQYF.

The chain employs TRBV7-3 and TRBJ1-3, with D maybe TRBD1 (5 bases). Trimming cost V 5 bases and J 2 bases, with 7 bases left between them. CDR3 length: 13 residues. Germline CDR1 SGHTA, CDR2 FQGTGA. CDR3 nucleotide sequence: TGTGCCAGCAGCCGACAGCCTGGAAACACCATATATTTT. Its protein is CASSRQPGNTIYF.

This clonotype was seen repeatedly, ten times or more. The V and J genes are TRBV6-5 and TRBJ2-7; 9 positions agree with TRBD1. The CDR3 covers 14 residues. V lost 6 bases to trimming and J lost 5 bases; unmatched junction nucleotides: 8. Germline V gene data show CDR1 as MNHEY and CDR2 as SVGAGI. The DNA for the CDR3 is TGTGCCAGCAGACCGGGACAGGGTAACGACGAGCAGTACTTC. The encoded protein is CASRPGQGNDEQYF.

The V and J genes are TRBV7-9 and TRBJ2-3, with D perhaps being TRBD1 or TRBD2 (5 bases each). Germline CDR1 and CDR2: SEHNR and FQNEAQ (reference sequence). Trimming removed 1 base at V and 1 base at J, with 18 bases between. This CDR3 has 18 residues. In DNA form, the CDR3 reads TGTGCCAGCAGCTTAGGAATATGGCGGCAGGGACGCACAGATACGCAGTATTTT. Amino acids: CASSLGIWRQGRTDTQYF.

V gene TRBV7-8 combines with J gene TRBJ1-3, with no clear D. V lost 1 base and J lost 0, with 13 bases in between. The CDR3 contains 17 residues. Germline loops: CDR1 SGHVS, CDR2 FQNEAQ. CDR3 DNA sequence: TGTGCCAGCAGCTTAGACAATCTCAGCTTCTCTGGAAACACCATATATTTT. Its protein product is CASSLDNLSFSGNTIYF.

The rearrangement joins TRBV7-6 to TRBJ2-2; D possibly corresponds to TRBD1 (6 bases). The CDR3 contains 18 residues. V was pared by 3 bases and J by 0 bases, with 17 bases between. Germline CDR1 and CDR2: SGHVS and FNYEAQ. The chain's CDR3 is CASSLGPTGFPNTGELFF. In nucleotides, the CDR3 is TGTGCCAGCAGCTTGGGACCTACAGGGTTCCCGAACACCGGGGAGCTGTTTTTT.

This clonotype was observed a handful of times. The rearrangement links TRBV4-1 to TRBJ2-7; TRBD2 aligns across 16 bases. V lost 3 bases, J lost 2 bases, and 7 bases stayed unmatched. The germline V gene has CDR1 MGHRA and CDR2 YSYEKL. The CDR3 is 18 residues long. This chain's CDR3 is CASSQGGTSGRVAYEQYF. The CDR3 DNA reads TGCGCCAGCAGCCAGGGGGGGACTAGCGGGAGGGTCGCCTACGAGCAGTACTTC.

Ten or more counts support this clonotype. The CDR3 region has the DNA TGTGCCAGCAGCACCGGGACTAGCGGCAACAATGAGCAGTTCTTC. Amino acid sequence: CASSTGTSGNNEQFF. The V gene is TRBV7-2, the J gene TRBJ2-1; 11 bases match TRBD2. The CDR3 has 15 amino acids. Germline values: CDR1 SGHTA, CDR2 FQGNSA. With 5 bases clipped from V and 5 bases from J, the junction kept 5 bases outside the gene matches.